This is a list of T cell receptor beta chains from one sample in a study of T cell responses to AZD1222 COVID-19 vaccine. Method: immunoSEQ multiplex PCR; TCRdb's copy keeps in-frame clones and lacks some. Among roughly 120,000 clones, approximately 90% were seen once, and the ten largest hold 4.5% to 6%. Material: peripheral blood, obtained on day 0 of AZD1222 vaccination. All receptors come from an adult in good health. The CDR3 runs from the conserved cysteine through the conserved F or W. A D gene is named only where the DNA matches it firmly. The size field is filled for only some rows; it gives once, few, many or a size class.

>once|.|14|TRBJ2-7|TRBV6-5
TGTGCCAGCAGCCCCCGCGGAGGGGCCTACGAGCAGTACTTC
CASSPRGGAYEQYF
>.|TRBD1|16|TRBJ1-5|TRBV27
TGTGCCAGCAGAACAGGGGGTAGATATAGCAATCAGCCCCAGCATTTT
CASRTGGRYSNQPQHF
>.|.|14|TRBJ2-2|TRBV25-1
TGTGCCAGCAGGAAAACAACAGCCACCGGGGAGCTGTTTTTT
CASRKTTATGELFF
>.|TRBD1|14|TRBJ1-1|TRBV7-3
TGTGCCAGCAGCTCTAGGACAGGGACAACTGAAGCTTTCTTT
CASSSRTGTTEAFF
>.|.|15|TRBJ1-1|TRBV6-2/TRBV6-3
TGTGCCAGCAGTTACCTCGAAGGAGGTGGGGGTGAAGCTTTCTTT
CASSYLEGGGGEAFF
>.|.|14|TRBJ1-4|TRBV6-1
TGTGCCAGCAGTGAAGCGCTAACAGGGTGGAAACTGTTTTTT
CASSEALTGWKLFF
>.|.|15|TRBJ2-1|TRBV6-5
TGTGCCAGCATGAAATTCGGGTCCAACCACAATGAGCAGTTCTTC
CASMKFGSNHNEQFF
>.|.|14|TRBJ2-1|TRBV19
TGTGCCAGTAGTATAGATCGGAACTACAATGAGCAGTTCTTC
CASSIDRNYNEQFF
>once|TRBD1|15|TRBJ2-4|TRBV28
TGTGCCAGCAGTAGGGACAGGGAAACCAAAAACATTCAGTACTTC
CASSRDRETKNIQYF
>.|TRBD2|17|TRBJ2-1|TRBV9
TGTGCCAGCAGCAACTCAATGGGGGGTAGCGGGGTTAGTGAGCAGTTCTTC
CASSNSMGGSGVSEQFF
>.|.|16|TRBJ1-1|TRBV19
TGTGCCAGTAGTATACTCCAGGCGGATCTGAGCACTGAAGCTTTCTTT
CASSILQADLSTEAFF
>.|TRBD1|14|TRBJ2-7|TRBV29-1
TGCAGCCCTGAGGGGGACAGGTATTTCTACGAGCAGTACTTC
CSPEGDRYFYEQYF
>.|.|14|TRBJ2-1|TRBV29-1
TGCAGCGTTGAAGAACTTAGTAGGGGCAATGAGCAGTTCTTC
CSVEELSRGNEQFF